Shown below are 10 T cell receptor beta chains from a single sample sequenced in a study of T cell repertoires in cytomegalovirus infection. TCRdb re-derived calls from the reads in MiXCR, one entry per CDR3 protein. The sample holds about 770,000 distinct CDR3 sequences, around 29% seen once. No cognate antigen is known for these TCRs. Here the sequenced sample was cultured CD8+ T cells from PBMCs, taken from culture after CMV antigen stimulation. These receptor sequences come from a human donor in good health (CMV status not recorded). Some clones in this sample may be carry-over from other donors' samples.

A single count supports this clonotype. The chain links TRBV27 to TRBJ1-5; a possible D gene is TRBD1 (5 bases). Trimming removed 3 bases from V and 5 bases from J, with 11 bases in between. There are 14 residues in the CDR3. Germline values: CDR1 MNHEY, CDR2 SMNVEV (reference sequence). CDR3 residues: CASSLAGQYQPQHF. The CDR3 region has the DNA TGTGCCAGCAGTTTGGCAGGGCAATATCAGCCCCAGCATTTT.

This clonotype was seen only a few times. The CDR3 loop reads CASSLDSQITDTQYF. Written as DNA, the CDR3 is TGTGCCAGCAGCTTGGACAGCCAAATCACAGATACGCAGTATTTT. The genes are TRBV7-4 and TRBJ2-3; D is possibly TRBD1 (6 bases). CDR1 is SGHVT, CDR2 SQSDAQ, per germline. V lost 3 bases and J lost 2, with 12 bases in between. The CDR3 consists of 15 residues. The full variable domain, with the rest looked up from reference TRBV7-4 and TRBJ2-3, is GAGVSQSPRYKVAKRGRDVALRCDSISGHVTLYWYRQTLGQGSEVLTYSQSDAQRDKSGRPSGRFSAERPERSVSTLKIQRTEQGDSAVYLCASSLDSQITDTQYFGPGTRLTVL.

This clonotype was seen a few times. The chain joins TRBV29-1 to TRBJ2-3; unclear D gene. Trimming pared 5 bases from V and 0 bases from J, leaving 12 bases between. In germline, CDR1 is SQVTM, CDR2 ANQGSEA. The CDR3 is 14 amino acids. CDR3 region: CSVPFPTSTDTQYF. The CDR3 DNA reads TGCAGCGTTCCGTTCCCTACTAGCACAGATACGCAGTATTTT.

This chain joins TRBV27 and TRBJ2-6; TRBD2 is a possible D gene (6 bases). The germline gives CDR1 MNHEY, CDR2 SMNVEV (reference sequence). The V gene lost 4 bases and the J gene lost 2 bases, with 15 bases spanning the gap. This CDR3 contains 17 residues. The CDR3 loop reads CASSYILAETGANVLTF. Here the CDR3 DNA reads TGTGCCAGCAGTTACATACTAGCTGAGACTGGGGCCAACGTCCTGACTTTC.

The chain has TRBV6-8 and TRBJ1-2, with 9 bases identical to TRBD1. The V gene's germline CDR1 is MNHGY and CDR2 SAAAGT. The length of the CDR3 is 17 residues. With 2 bases clipped from V and 1 base from J, the junction kept 8 bases outside the gene matches. The CDR3 spells CASSYAGQGLINYGYTF. CDR3 nucleotide sequence: TGTGCCAGCAGTTACGCGGGACAGGGACTTATTAACTATGGCTACACCTTC.

This clonotype was counted only a few times. CDR3 DNA: TGTGCCAGCAGTTTTGTCTCGGACTCTTACTATGGCTACACCTTC. It specifies CASSFVSDSYYGYTF. The chain combines TRBV12-3 or TRBV12-4 with TRBJ1-2; D gene uncertain. This CDR3 has 15 residues. V lost 3 bases to trimming and J lost 3 bases, with 14 bases between them.

This chain uses TRBV27 with TRBJ1-6; a weak D match, TRBD1 (5 bases). Trimming took 6 bases from V and 9 from J, leaving 9 bases between them. CDR1 and CDR2 from the germline V gene are MNHEY and SMNVEV (reference sequence). The CDR3 loop spans 12 amino acids. This CDR3 reads CASRMGGSPLHF. The CDR3 DNA reads as TGTGCCAGCAGGATGGGGGGTTCACCCCTCCACTTT.

This chain joins TRBV29-1 and TRBJ1-2; 7 nucleotides align to TRBD1. The germline gives CDR1 SQVTM, CDR2 ANQGSEA. The V gene end was trimmed by 8 bases and the J gene end by 1 base; junction bases not matched to a gene: 7. The CDR3 length is 13 residues. The CDR3 loop is CSFPGTDNYGYTF. In DNA, the CDR3 is TGCAGCTTTCCCGGGACAGATAACTATGGCTACACCTTC.

Many counts were recorded for this clonotype. CDR3 protein: CASSFGLAGGQETQYF. The CDR3, as DNA: TGTGCCAGCAGCTTCGGACTAGCGGGGGGGCAAGAGACCCAGTACTTC. V usage is TRBV7-2 and J usage is TRBJ2-5; 15 positions agree with TRBD2. With V trimmed by 3 bases and J by 2 bases, 1 base remained unmatched. This CDR3 contains 16 residues. The V gene's germline CDR1 is SGHTA and CDR2 FQGNSA.

The rearrangement uses TRBV7-2 and TRBJ1-2; perhaps TRBD1 as D (6 bases). The CDR3 spans 17 residues. V was pared by 3 bases and J by 2 bases, with 19 bases between. Looked up from germline, CDR1 is SGHTA and CDR2 is FQGNSA. The CDR3 protein is CASSLRTVDPPNYGYTF. The CDR3 region has the DNA TGTGCCAGCAGCTTGAGGACAGTCGACCCCCCCAACTATGGCTACACCTTC.